These 31 T cell receptor beta chains share one sample of origin, sequenced in a study of T cells in tuberculosis. The repertoire was sequenced with immunoSEQ multiplex PCR; TCRdb's copy has only in-frame clones and lacks some. Among 45,000 or so clones listed, about 95% were seen once. The sample consisted of PBMCs. The receptors shown here come from a donor aged 10 to 29 with latent tuberculosis or without tuberculosis infection.

V gene TRBV11-3 combines with J gene TRBJ1-2, with 8 bases fitting TRBD1. CDR1 and CDR2 from the germline V gene are SGHNT and YENEEA. The trim removed 5 bases at V and 3 bases at J, leaving 8 bases unmatched. The CDR3 has 15 amino acids. The CDR3 DNA reads TGTGCCAGCAGCACCCCGCCGACAGGGGACTATGGCTACACCTTC. This encodes CASSTPPTGDYGYTF.

This clone was recorded once. J is TRBJ2-3 and V is TRBV5-4, with TRBD2 identical over 10 bases. The J segment lost 2 bases and the V segment lost 0 bases, leaving 6 bases of the junction unmatched. The V gene's germline CDR1 is SGHNT and CDR2 YYREEE (reference sequence). The CDR3 sequence is 17 residues long. The CDR3 loop is CASSLGRTSGSTDTQYF. Here the CDR3 DNA reads TGTGCCAGCAGCTTGGGCAGGACTAGCGGATCCACAGATACGCAGTATTTT.

V and J are TRBV19 and TRBJ1-2, with D possibly TRBD1 on 5 matching bases. Trimming took 0 bases from V and 3 from J, leaving 14 bases between them. This CDR3 spans 16 amino acids. From germline, CDR1 is LNHDA and CDR2 SQIVND (reference sequence). CDR3 nucleotides: TGTGCCAGTAGTATAGATCGAGACAGTTCGTACTATGGCTACACCTTC. Its protein is CASSIDRDSSYYGYTF. The full variable domain, its missing parts supplied by reference TRBV19 and TRBJ1-2, is DGGITQSPKYLFRKEGQNVTLSCEQNLNHDAMYWYRQDPGQGLRLIYYSQIVNDFQKGDIAEGYSVSREKKESFPLTVTSAQKNPTAFYLCASSIDRDSSYYGYTFGSGTRLTVV.

This clone has a single count. The genes are TRBV10-3 and TRBJ2-1; D possibly corresponds to TRBD2 (6 bases). Trimming pared 7 bases from V and 6 bases from J, leaving 25 bases between. This CDR3 has 17 residues. Germline CDR1 ENHRY, CDR2 SYGVKD. DNA for the CDR3: TGTGCCATCACCCCACGGAGGGGTCCAGGAACTTCCAATGAGCAGTTCTTC. This codes for CAITPRRGPGTSNEQFF.

The chain links TRBV19 to TRBJ2-1; 7 nucleotides match TRBD1. Trimming removed 3 bases from V and 3 bases from J; junction bases left unmatched: 5. Germline V gene lookup returns CDR1 LNHDA and CDR2 SQIVND (reference sequence). The CDR3 has 15 amino acids. The CDR3 DNA reads as TGTGCCAGTAGTATTACCTGGACAGGCTACAATGAGCAGTTCTTC. It translates to CASSITWTGYNEQFF.

This rearrangement joins TRBV7-2 to TRBJ2-5, with D unresolved. Germline V gene data show CDR1 as SGHTA and CDR2 as FQGNSA. This CDR3 has 13 residues. V lost 2 bases, J lost 3 bases, and 7 bases lay in between. Here the CDR3 reads CASSLPVEETQYF. CDR3 nucleotides: TGTGCCAGCAGCTTACCTGTCGAAGAGACCCAGTACTTC.

This chain links TRBV19 with TRBJ1-2; TRBD1 matches 10 bases. CDR3 length equals 17 residues. The V gene end was trimmed by 3 bases and the J gene end by 3 bases; junction bases not matched to a gene: 10. Germline values: CDR1 LNHDA, CDR2 SQIVND (reference sequence). CDR3: CASSMGTGAAWDYGYTF. CDR3 sequence (DNA): TGTGCCAGTAGTATGGGGACAGGGGCGGCTTGGGACTATGGCTACACCTTC.

This clone was seen once. J is TRBJ2-1 and V is TRBV6-1; 9 bases line up with TRBD2. The CDR3 is made up of 16 amino acids. V lost 3 bases, J lost 1 base, and 4 bases stayed unmatched. Germline CDR1 is MNHNS and CDR2 is SASEGT. This chain's CDR3 is CASSDRAGGSYNEQFF. In DNA, the CDR3 is TGTGCCAGCAGTGATCGAGCGGGAGGATCCTACAATGAGCAGTTCTTC.

The chain joins TRBV6-4 to TRBJ2-3, with 8 positions matching TRBD2. Germline lookup yields CDR1 MRHNA and CDR2 SNTAGT. This CDR3 spans 15 amino acids. The ends lost 4 bases at V and 0 bases at J; junction bases unmatched: 3. The CDR3 DNA reads as TGTGCCAGCAGTGCCTCTAGCGGGAGCACAGATACGCAGTATTTT. This gives the protein CASSASSGSTDTQYF.

The V call is TRBV27, the J call TRBJ1-5; D might be TRBD1 (6 bases). CDR1 is MNHEY, CDR2 SMNVEV, per germline (reference sequence). The V end was cut by 6 bases, the J end by 4 bases, with 16 bases between. The CDR3 covers 15 residues. The CDR3 spells CASSPTLDSNQPQHF. DNA of the CDR3: TGTGCCAGCAGCCCCACTCTGGACAGTAATCAGCCCCAGCATTTT.

V and J are TRBV5-4 and TRBJ2-7; 9 nucleotides match TRBD1. V gave up 0 bases and J gave up 7 bases; unmatched junction bases: 8. The CDR3 is 15 residues long. Germline loops: CDR1 SGHNT, CDR2 YYREEE (reference sequence). CDR3 sequence: CASSLEGRDRAEQYF. CDR3 bases: TGTGCCAGCAGCTTGGAGGGGAGGGACAGGGCTGAGCAGTACTTC.

The V and J genes are TRBV5-1 and TRBJ2-7; D may be TRBD1 (5 bases). Trimming took off 4 bases at V and 4 bases at J, with 15 bases between the two ends. This CDR3 is built from 14 residues. Germline CDR1 and CDR2: SGHRS and YFSETQ. CDR3 in DNA: TGCGCCAGCAGCCAGGCCCAGGGAAAGTACGAGCAGTACTTC. Protein sequence: CASSQAQGKYEQYF.

The chain employs TRBV5-4 and TRBJ2-5; 9 bases align to TRBD1. Germline lookup yields CDR1 SGHNT and CDR2 YYREEE (reference sequence). CDR3 length equals 15 residues. Trimming at V came to 2 bases and at J to 3 bases, leaving 5 bases not matched to a gene. The CDR3 region has the DNA TGTGCCAGCAGCTTATACCGACAGGGGGAAGAGACCCAGTACTTC. This sequence encodes CASSLYRQGEETQYF.

V gene TRBV29-1 combines with J gene TRBJ1-3; D might be TRBD1 (6 bases). Trimming cost V 3 bases and J 2 bases, with 8 bases left between them. Germline V gene data show CDR1 as SQVTM and CDR2 as ANQGSEA. This CDR3 comprises 13 residues. CDR3 in amino acids: CSVDHRAGNTIYF. The CDR3 region has the DNA TGCAGCGTTGACCACAGGGCTGGAAACACCATATATTTT.

This chain joins TRBV29-1 and TRBJ2-3; 11 positions agree with TRBD2. CDR1 is SQVTM and CDR2 is ANQGSEA in the germline V gene. After removal of 7 bases from V and 3 bases from J, the junction contained 15 bases not matched to a gene. CDR3 length: 17 residues. CDR3: CSARGLAGGARTDTQYF. The CDR3 DNA follows: TGCAGCGCCCGGGGGCTAGCGGGAGGAGCTCGGACAGATACGCAGTATTTT.

The chain employs TRBV27 and TRBJ1-1, with D possibly being TRBD1 (5 bases). Germline CDR1 is MNHEY and CDR2 is SMNVEV (reference sequence). Between the trimmed V and J ends, which lost 2 bases and 3 bases, there was a span of 13 bases. This CDR3 comprises 15 residues. Written as DNA, the CDR3 is TGTGCCAGCAGTTTAGTGTATGGGGCGGACACTGAAGCTTTCTTT. Protein sequence: CASSLVYGADTEAFF.

This clone was recorded only once. The chain employs TRBV27 and TRBJ1-1; D gene uncertain. The V and J ends lost 6 bases and 0 bases respectively, with 14 bases between them. Germline-derived CDR1 and CDR2 are MNHEY and SMNVEV (reference sequence). This CDR3 spans 15 amino acids. For the CDR3, the DNA is TGTGCCAGCAGCCCCCGCGAGGGTATGAACACTGAAGCTTTCTTT. Amino acid sequence: CASSPREGMNTEAFF.

The CDR3 protein is CASSPPTGGRTEAFF. CDR3 bases: TGCGCCAGCAGTCCACCCACTGGGGGGAGGACTGAAGCTTTCTTT. The chain links TRBV5-1 to TRBJ1-1, with D possibly being TRBD1 (5 bases). The length of the CDR3 is 15 residues. V was trimmed by 5 bases and J by 5 bases, leaving 19 bases between them. Looked up from germline, CDR1 is SGHRS and CDR2 is YFSETQ.

V usage is TRBV27 and J usage is TRBJ2-2; TRBD2 agrees at 12 bases. CDR3 size: 20 residues. After removal of 5 bases from V and 6 bases from J, the junction contained 19 bases not matched to a gene. From germline, CDR1 is MNHEY and CDR2 SMNVEV (reference sequence). Here the CDR3 DNA reads TGTGCCAGCAGTCCCAATCCCGGACTAGCGGGATGGGTCGGATCCGGGGAGCTGTTTTTT. Translation gives CASSPNPGLAGWVGSGELFF.

The chain uses TRBV7-8 and TRBJ2-7; 8 bases are a match to TRBD1. CDR1 is SGHVS and CDR2 is FQNEAQ in the germline V gene. The CDR3 has 17 amino acids. V gave up 0 bases and J gave up 4 bases; unmatched junction bases: 11. The CDR3 sequence: CASSLAIPGQVLYEQYF. The CDR3, as DNA: TGTGCCAGCAGCTTAGCCATACCGGGACAGGTTTTGTACGAGCAGTACTTC.

The chain recombines TRBV15 with TRBJ2-5; 8 bases line up with TRBD1. The CDR3 totals 15 residues. V was clipped by 2 bases and J by 2 bases; unmatched bases: 4. Germline V gene lookup returns CDR1 LNHNV and CDR2 YYDKDF (reference sequence). For the CDR3, the DNA is TGTGCCACCAGCAGAAAAACAGGGGGTCAAGAGACCCAGTACTTC. Its translation is CATSRKTGGQETQYF.

V is TRBV2 and J is TRBJ2-2; no reliable D call. Germline-derived CDR1 and CDR2 are SNHLY and FYNNEI. Trimming shortened V by 8 bases and J by 8 bases, and 27 bases separated the two germline ends. The CDR3 covers 17 residues. CDR3 in amino acids: CASASVTWSTGIGELFF. CDR3 DNA: TGTGCCAGCGCCAGCGTAACTTGGTCGACTGGAATAGGGGAGCTGTTTTTT.

The genes are TRBV11-1 and TRBJ1-1, with D possibly being TRBD1 (6 bases). Germline lookup yields CDR1 SGHAT and CDR2 FQDESV (reference sequence). V lost 2 bases and J 7 bases, leaving 17 bases between the germline ends. The CDR3 has 15 residues. The CDR3 reads CASSLLQGRFGEAFF. CDR3 DNA: TGTGCCAGCAGCTTACTACAGGGAAGATTCGGTGAAGCTTTCTTT.

J is TRBJ2-3 and V is TRBV11-3; D gene unclear. The ends were cut back, 4 bases at V and 2 bases at J, with 10 bases in the middle. Germline lookup yields CDR1 SGHNT and CDR2 YENEEA. This CDR3 contains 14 residues. The DNA for the CDR3 is TGTGCCAGCAGCTCTCCCCTATCCACAGATACGCAGTATTTT. Translated, it gives CASSSPLSTDTQYF.

V and J are TRBV6-5 and TRBJ1-1; 7 positions match TRBD1. The CDR3 is 13 amino acids. Germline assignment: CDR1 MNHEY and CDR2 SVGAGI. Germline trimming cut 6 bases from V and 4 bases from J; bases unmatched to any gene: 5. CDR3 bases: TGTGCCAGCAGCGCAAGACAGGGCACTGAAGCTTTCTTT. This gives the protein CASSARQGTEAFF.

The rearrangement joins TRBV7-2 to TRBJ2-5; 8 nucleotides line up with TRBD2. The CDR3 runs 13 residues. V lost 5 bases and J lost 4; bases outside the gene matches: 3. The germline CDR1 and CDR2 sequences are SGHTA and FQGNSA. The CDR3 reads CASSRGLGETQYF. DNA for the CDR3: TGTGCCAGCAGCCGGGGACTAGGAGAGACCCAGTACTTC.

The sample holds a few counts of this clone. An end of the junction does not agree with germline; a read error may underlie this. The chain links TRBV7-2 to TRBJ2-7; 7 nucleotides line up with TRBD2. CDR3 length equals 13 residues. Per germline, CDR1 SGHTA and CDR2 FQGNSA. CDR3 in DNA: TGTGCCAGCAGCGCCGATCTAGCGGCCACCCTTCGCTTC. It translates to CASSADLAATLRF.

This clone has only one observation. The chain joins TRBV25-1 to TRBJ2-5; the match to TRBD2 covers 7 bases. The CDR3 loop spans 16 amino acids. The V gene end was trimmed by 4 bases and the J gene end by 1 base; junction bases not matched to a gene: 9. Germline V gene lookup returns CDR1 MGHDK and CDR2 SYGVNS. DNA for the CDR3: TGTGCCAGCAGTGGGCCTGGGGGAGGGCCCCAAGAGACCCAGTACTTC. Translation: CASSGPGGGPQETQYF.

This chain links TRBV6-1 with TRBJ2-1; 8 bases are shared with TRBD2. This CDR3 has 13 residues. Germline values: CDR1 MNHNS, CDR2 SASEGT. J lost 5 bases, V lost 10 bases, and 7 bases had no gene match. The CDR3 coding sequence is TGTGCCACCCAACGGGAGGGGAACAATGAGCAGTTCTTC. It is translated as CATQREGNNEQFF.

The genes are TRBV18 and TRBJ1-1; D unresolved. CDR1 and CDR2 (germline): KGHSH, LQKENI. Trimming left V 0 bases short and J 5 bases short, with 7 bases between. The CDR3 runs to 13 residues. Here the CDR3 reads CASSPPGRTEAFF. CDR3 bases: TGTGCCAGCTCACCACCGGGGAGGACTGAAGCTTTCTTT.

The chain links TRBV19 to TRBJ2-7, with 9 bases fitting TRBD1. Looked up from germline, CDR1 is LNHDA and CDR2 is SQIVND (reference sequence). This CDR3 is built from 15 residues. V shed 2 bases and J 4 bases; nucleotides not matched to a gene: 6. The CDR3 nucleotides read TGTGCCAGTAGTATAACTGGGACAGGGATTTACGAGCAGTACTTC. Translated: CASSITGTGIYEQYF.